Listed below are T cell receptor beta chains from one sample, sequenced in a study of T cells in localized non-small cell lung cancer. TCRdb's copy holds only in-frame clones and misses some; the assay was immunoSEQ multiplex PCR. The sample yields approximately 49,000 clones, 77% seen once. The material was peripheral blood, obtained before any cancer treatment. The receptors were sampled from a man aged 35-69 years with stage I squamous cell lung carcinoma. CDR3s include the opening cysteine and the closing phenylalanine or tryptophan. D genes are given only for firm matches. Where a row states a size, it is once, few, many or the class of an expanded clone; other rows omit it.

v_call	clone_size	d_call	j_call	cdr3_nt	cdr3_aa
TRBV9	few	TRBD2	TRBJ2-2	TGTGCCAGCAGCGTAGCTACGAGCGGGGGGGCCCGAACCGGGGAGCTGTTTTTT	CASSVATSGGARTGELFF
TRBV29-1	-	-	TRBJ2-5	TGCAGCGTTGCCACGGCAGGGCAAGAGACCCAGTACTTC	CSVATAGQETQYF
TRBV10-3	once	TRBD2	TRBJ2-3	TGTGCCATCGGGACTAGCGGGGGGCCAAATACGCAGTATTTT	CAIGTSGGPNTQYF
TRBV7-9	-	-	TRBJ1-1	TGTGCCAGCAGCATACTGGCCGGGAACACTGAAGCTTTCTTT	CASSILAGNTEAFF
TRBV7-2	-	-	TRBJ1-3	TGTGCCAGCAGCTTGGTAGCCGGCAAATCCTCTGGAAACACCATATATTTT	CASSLVAGKSSGNTIYF
TRBV14	-	TRBD1	TRBJ1-3	TGTGCCAGCAGCCAAGTAAGCGTATGGACAGGGGGCCGGAACACCATATATTTT	CASSQVSVWTGGRNTIYF
TRBV7-3	-	-	TRBJ2-1	TGTGCCAGCAGCTTCACCACAGACAGGCGCGAGCAGTTCTTC	CASSFTTDRREQFF
TRBV5-1	-	-	TRBJ2-3	TGCGCCAGCAGACAGACAGGTGCGACAGATACGCAGTATTTT	CASRQTGATDTQYF
TRBV19	few	-	TRBJ1-2	TGTGCCAGTAGAATCACCGGGACGGCCTTTTATGGCTACACCTTC	CASRITGTAFYGYTF
TRBV5-1	-	-	TRBJ2-5	TGCGCCAGCAGCTGGGGGGTAGCGATGGAGACCCAGTACTTC	CASSWGVAMETQYF
TRBV27	-	-	TRBJ1-2	TGTGCCAGCAGTTTGAGGACAGAAGTGACAGGCTACACCTTC	CASSLRTEVTGYTF
TRBV6-5	-	-	TRBJ1-2	TGTGCCAGCAGTTCCGGGGGGAACTATGGCTACACCTTC	CASSSGGNYGYTF
TRBV7-2	-	-	TRBJ1-1	TGTGCCAGCAGGTACGACAGCCATACCTCGAGGGCTTTCTTT	CASRYDSHTSRAFF
TRBV30	-	-	TRBJ1-5	TGTGCCTGGCGTGGGGACTTCAATCAGCCCCAGCATTTT	CAWRGDFNQPQHF
TRBV4-3	-	-	TRBJ1-3	TGCGCCAGCAGCCGAGCATCGGCCATATATTTT	CASSRASAIYF
TRBV15	-	-	TRBJ1-4	TGTGCCACCAGACTCTCCCTGAGATCTAATGAAAAACTGTTTTTT	CATRLSLRSNEKLFF
TRBV4-2	-	-	TRBJ2-5	TGTGCCAGCAGCCAAGAGCAGGCGGGGAGAGAGACCCAGTACTTC	CASSQEQAGRETQYF
TRBV6-4	few	-	TRBJ2-2	TGTGCCAGCAGTGACTCGGCCACCGGGGAGCTGTTTTTT	CASSDSATGELFF
TRBV6-6	-	-	TRBJ2-1	TGTGCCACCCTAGACAGCTCCTACAATGAGCAGTTCTTC	CATLDSSYNEQFF
TRBV4-2	-	-	TRBJ1-5	TGTGCCAGCAGCCAAGATTACATACAGTCCAATCAGCCCCAGCATTTT	CASSQDYIQSNQPQHF
TRBV9	-	-	TRBJ1-6	TGTGCCAGCAGCGTAGGAACAGGGACGATTTCACCCCTCCACTTT	CASSVGTGTISPLHF
TRBV4-1	-	-	TRBJ2-2	TGCGCCAGCAGCCCCCGGGGGCCGAACACCGGGGAGCTGTTTTTT	CASSPRGPNTGELFF
TRBV2	-	-	TRBJ1-6	TGTGCCAGGGACCGAGGTTCAGGGCACCAAGTTAATTCACCCCTCCACTTT	CARDRGSGHQVNSPLHF
TRBV7-3	-	TRBD1	TRBJ1-1	TGTGCCAGCAGCTCCGGACAGGGGGCAACTGAAGCTTTCTTT	CASSSGQGATEAFF
TRBV10-3	-	TRBD1	TRBJ1-3	TGTGCCATCAGTGATGGTCACAGGGGGTATGGAAACACCATATATTTT	CAISDGHRGYGNTIYF
TRBV11-1	-	-	TRBJ2-3	TGTGCCAGCAGCTTGGGCACAGATACGCAGTATTTT	CASSLGTDTQYF
TRBV23-1	-	-	TRBJ2-1	TGCGCCAGCAGTCAATCACCCATGGGAAGCTCCTACAATGAGCAGTTCTTC	CASSQSPMGSSYNEQFF
TRBV7-8	medium-sized	TRBD1	TRBJ1-3	TGTGCCAGCAGCTCGGATCAGGGGGTCGGAAACACCATATATTTT	CASSSDQGVGNTIYF
TRBV28	-	-	TRBJ1-2	TGTGCCAGCAGCCGGGTGGTAGATGGCTACACCTTC	CASSRVVDGYTF
TRBV30	few	-	TRBJ1-2	TGTGCCTGGACAGGGGAGGGGGACTATGGCTACACCTTC	CAWTGEGDYGYTF
TRBV28	-	TRBD1	TRBJ1-5	TGTGCCAGCAGTTTGCCGGGACAGGTTAGCAATCAGCCCCAGCATTTT	CASSLPGQVSNQPQHF
TRBV2	-	TRBD1	TRBJ1-2	TGTGCCAGCAGTGAATCAGTTTGGGGACAGGGGACCTATGGCTACACCTTC	CASSESVWGQGTYGYTF
TRBV5-1	-	TRBD1	TRBJ2-1	TGCGCCAGCAGCTTGATTCCGGGACAGGGCGACAATGAGCAGTTCTTC	CASSLIPGQGDNEQFF
TRBV11-2	-	-	TRBJ1-5	TGTGCCAGCAGCTTAGCTCCGAGCAATCAGCCCCAGCATTTT	CASSLAPSNQPQHF
TRBV6-5	-	TRBD1	TRBJ2-7	TGTGCCAGCAGCCTGGGACAGGCTGGCGAGCAGTACTTC	CASSLGQAGEQYF